The clone carrying this TCR beta chain was recorded only once. The antigen is not known. These data belong to a study of T cell responses to AZD1222 COVID-19 vaccine. Study results and limitations: Dominant at 160-218 and 743-854, vaccine-associated CD4 TCRs also spanned spike.

Libraries were prepared by immunoSEQ multiplex PCR; TCRdb keeps only in-frame clonotypes and omits some of them. The data hold about 120,000 clones, with around nine tenths observed a single time. Germline V lookup: CDR1 MNHEY, CDR2 SMNVEV (reference sequence). With 9 bases removed from V and 6 bases from J, the gap between germline ends came to 15 bases. The CDR3 loop spans 12 amino acids. Specimen: peripheral blood, collected 28 days after the second AZD1222 dose. The chain links TRBV27 to TRBJ2-7; tentatively, D is TRBD1 or TRBD2 (5 bases each). The receptor was derived from an adult who received the AZD1222 COVID-19 vaccine. CDR3 sequence reads: CASYGTAGEQYF. The CDR3 DNA sequence: TGTGCCAGTTACGGGACCGCCGGCGAGCAGTACTTC.